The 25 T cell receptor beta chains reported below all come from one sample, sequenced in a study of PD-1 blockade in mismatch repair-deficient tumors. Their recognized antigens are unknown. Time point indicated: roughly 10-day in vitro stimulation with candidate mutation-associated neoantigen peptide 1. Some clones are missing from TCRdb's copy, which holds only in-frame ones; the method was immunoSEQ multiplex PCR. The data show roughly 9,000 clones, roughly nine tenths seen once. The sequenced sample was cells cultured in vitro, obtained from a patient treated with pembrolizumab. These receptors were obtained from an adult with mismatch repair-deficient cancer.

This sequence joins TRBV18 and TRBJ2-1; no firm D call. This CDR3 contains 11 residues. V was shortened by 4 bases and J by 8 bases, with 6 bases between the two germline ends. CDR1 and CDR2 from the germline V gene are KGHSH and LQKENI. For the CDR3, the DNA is TGTGCCAGCTCACAAGCCGATGAGCAGTTCTTC. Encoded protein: CASSQADEQFF.

The CDR3, as DNA: TGCGCCAGCAGCCAGCAGGGGGCTCGAGGGTCGTTCGAAAAACTGTTTTTT. Encoded protein: CASSQQGARGSFEKLFF. The genes are TRBV4-1 and TRBJ1-4, with TRBD1 matching over 8 bases. J lost 8 bases, V lost 3 bases, and 14 bases had no gene match. The CDR3 extends over 17 amino acids. In germline, CDR1 is MGHRA, CDR2 YSYEKL.

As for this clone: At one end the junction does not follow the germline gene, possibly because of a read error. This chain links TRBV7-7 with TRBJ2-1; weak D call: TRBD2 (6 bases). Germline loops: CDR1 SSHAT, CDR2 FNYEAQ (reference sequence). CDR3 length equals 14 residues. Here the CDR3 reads CASSPGLSFGEQFF. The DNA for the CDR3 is TGTGCTAGCAGCCCCGGACTATCGTTTGGTGAGCAGTTCTTC.

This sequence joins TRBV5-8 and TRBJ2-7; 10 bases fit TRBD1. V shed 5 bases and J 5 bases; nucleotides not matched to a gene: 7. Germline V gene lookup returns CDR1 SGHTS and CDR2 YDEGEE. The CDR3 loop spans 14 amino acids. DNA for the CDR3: TGTGCCAGCAGTCTTGCCGGGACAGGGGACGAGCAGTACTTC. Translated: CASSLAGTGDEQYF.

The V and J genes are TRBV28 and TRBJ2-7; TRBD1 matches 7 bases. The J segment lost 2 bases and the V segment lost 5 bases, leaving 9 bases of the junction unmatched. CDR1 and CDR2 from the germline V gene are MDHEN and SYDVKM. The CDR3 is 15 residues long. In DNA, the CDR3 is TGTGCCAGCAGTGTTTGGGACAGTAAAGCCTACGAGCAGTACTTC. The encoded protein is CASSVWDSKAYEQYF.

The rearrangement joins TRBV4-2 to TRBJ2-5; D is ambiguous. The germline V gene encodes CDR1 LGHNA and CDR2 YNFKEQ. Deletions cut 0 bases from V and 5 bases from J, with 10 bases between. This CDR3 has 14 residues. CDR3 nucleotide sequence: TGTGCCAGCAGCCAAGATGTACCCAGTGAGACCCAGTACTTC. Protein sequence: CASSQDVPSETQYF.

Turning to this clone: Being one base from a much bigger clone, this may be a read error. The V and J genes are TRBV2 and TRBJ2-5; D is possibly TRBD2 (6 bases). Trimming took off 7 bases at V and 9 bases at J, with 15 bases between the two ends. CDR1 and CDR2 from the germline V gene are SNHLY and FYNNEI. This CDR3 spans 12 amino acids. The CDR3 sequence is CASTFWGEAQYF. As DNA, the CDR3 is TGTGCCAGCACCTTTTGGGGGGAGGCCCAGTACTTC.

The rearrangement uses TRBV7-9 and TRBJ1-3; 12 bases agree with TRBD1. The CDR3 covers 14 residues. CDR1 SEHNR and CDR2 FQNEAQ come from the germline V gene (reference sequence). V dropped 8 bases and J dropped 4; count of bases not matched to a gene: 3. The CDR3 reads CASPGTGGGNTIYF. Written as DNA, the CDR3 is TGTGCCAGCCCCGGGACAGGGGGCGGAAACACCATATATTTT.

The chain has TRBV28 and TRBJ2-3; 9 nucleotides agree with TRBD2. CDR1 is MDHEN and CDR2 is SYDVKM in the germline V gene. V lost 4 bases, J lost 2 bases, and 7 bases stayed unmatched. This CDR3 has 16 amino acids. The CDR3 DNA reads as TGTGCCAGCAGTTCTTCTAGCGGGACTAACACAGATACGCAGTATTTT. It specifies CASSSSSGTNTDTQYF.

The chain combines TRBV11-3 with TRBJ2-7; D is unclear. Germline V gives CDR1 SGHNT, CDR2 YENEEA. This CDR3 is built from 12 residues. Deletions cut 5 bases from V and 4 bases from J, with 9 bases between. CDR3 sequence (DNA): TGTGCCAGCAGCACGAGTCGTTACGAGCAGTACTTC. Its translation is CASSTSRYEQYF.

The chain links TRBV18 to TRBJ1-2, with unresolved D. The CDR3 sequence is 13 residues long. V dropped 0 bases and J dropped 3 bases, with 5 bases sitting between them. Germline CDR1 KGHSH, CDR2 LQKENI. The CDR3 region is CASSPPVDYGYTF. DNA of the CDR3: TGTGCCAGCTCACCACCGGTGGACTATGGCTACACCTTC.

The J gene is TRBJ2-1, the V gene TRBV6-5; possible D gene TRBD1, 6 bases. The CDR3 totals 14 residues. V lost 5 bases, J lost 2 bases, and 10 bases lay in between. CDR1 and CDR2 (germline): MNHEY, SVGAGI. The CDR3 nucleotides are TGTGCCAGCAGTGTACAGGGCCCCTACAATGAGCAGTTCTTC. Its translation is CASSVQGPYNEQFF.

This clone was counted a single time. CDR3 nucleotide sequence: TGTGCCAGCAGCGCCCAAGGGACAGTATCTGGAAACACCATATATTTT. It yields the protein CASSAQGTVSGNTIYF. The chain has TRBV9 and TRBJ1-3; 7 bases are shared with TRBD1. J gave up 1 base and V 3 bases, and 7 bases lay outside the gene matches. The V gene's germline CDR1 is SGDLS and CDR2 YYNGEE. CDR3 length: 16 amino acids.

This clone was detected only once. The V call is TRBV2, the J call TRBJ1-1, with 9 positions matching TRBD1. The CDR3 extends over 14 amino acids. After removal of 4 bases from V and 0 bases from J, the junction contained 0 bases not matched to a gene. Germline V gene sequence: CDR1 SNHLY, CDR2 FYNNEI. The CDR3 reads CASSGTGVNTEAFF. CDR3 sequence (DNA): TGTGCCAGCAGTGGGACAGGGGTGAACACTGAAGCTTTCTTT.

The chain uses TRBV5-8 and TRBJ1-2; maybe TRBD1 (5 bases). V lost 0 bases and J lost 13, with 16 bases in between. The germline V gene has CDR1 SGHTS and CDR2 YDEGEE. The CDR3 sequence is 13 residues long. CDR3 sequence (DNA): TGTGCCAGCAGCTTGGGAGGGGCGTTCTTGGTCACCTTC. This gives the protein CASSLGGAFLVTF.

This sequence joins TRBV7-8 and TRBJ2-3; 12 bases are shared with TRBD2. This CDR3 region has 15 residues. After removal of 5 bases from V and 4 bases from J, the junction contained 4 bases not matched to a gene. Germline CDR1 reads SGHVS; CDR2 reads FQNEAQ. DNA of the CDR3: TGTGCCAGCAGCCCGCTAGCGGGAGGGCCAGATACGCAGTATTTT. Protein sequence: CASSPLAGGPDTQYF.

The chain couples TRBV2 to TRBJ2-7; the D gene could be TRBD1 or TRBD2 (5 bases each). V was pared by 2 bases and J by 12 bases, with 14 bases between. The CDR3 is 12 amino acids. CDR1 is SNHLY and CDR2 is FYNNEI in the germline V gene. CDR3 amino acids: CASSERGRALYF. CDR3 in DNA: TGTGCCAGCAGTGAAAGGGGACGGGCTCTGTACTTC.

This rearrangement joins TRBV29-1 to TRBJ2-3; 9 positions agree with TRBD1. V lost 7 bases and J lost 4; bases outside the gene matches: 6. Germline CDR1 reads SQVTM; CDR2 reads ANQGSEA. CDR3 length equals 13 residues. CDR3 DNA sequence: TGCAGCGCGACGGGACAGGGTGCAGATACGCAGTATTTT. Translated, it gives CSATGQGADTQYF.

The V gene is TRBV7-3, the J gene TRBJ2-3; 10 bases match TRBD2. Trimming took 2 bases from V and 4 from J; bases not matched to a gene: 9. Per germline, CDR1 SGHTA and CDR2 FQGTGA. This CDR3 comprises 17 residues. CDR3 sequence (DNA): TGTGCCAGCAGCTTATTGTCTGGGACTAGCGCGGCAGATACGCAGTATTTT. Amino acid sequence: CASSLLSGTSAADTQYF.

CDR3: CASSWASGSYEQYF. In nucleotides, the CDR3 is TGTGCCAGTAGTTGGGCTAGCGGTTCCTACGAGCAGTACTTC. The V gene is TRBV19, the J gene TRBJ2-7, with 7 bases fitting TRBD2. V shed 5 bases, J shed 1 base, and the junction held 5 bases outside the gene matches. Germline-derived CDR1 and CDR2 are LNHDA and SQIVND (reference sequence). The CDR3 loop spans 14 amino acids.

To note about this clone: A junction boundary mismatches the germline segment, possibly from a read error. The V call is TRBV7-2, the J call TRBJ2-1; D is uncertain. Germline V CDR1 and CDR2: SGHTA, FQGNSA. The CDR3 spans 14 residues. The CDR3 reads CASSLGSAVAARVF. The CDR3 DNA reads TGTGCCAGCAGCTTAGGGTCCGCAGTGGCGGCGCGAGTCTTC.

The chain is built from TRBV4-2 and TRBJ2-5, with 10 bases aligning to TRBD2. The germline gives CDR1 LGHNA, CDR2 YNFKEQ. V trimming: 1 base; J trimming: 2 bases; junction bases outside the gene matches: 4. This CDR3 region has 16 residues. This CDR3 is CASSQGRTSGQETQYF. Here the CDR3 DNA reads TGTGCCAGCAGCCAAGGCAGGACTAGCGGTCAAGAGACCCAGTACTTC.

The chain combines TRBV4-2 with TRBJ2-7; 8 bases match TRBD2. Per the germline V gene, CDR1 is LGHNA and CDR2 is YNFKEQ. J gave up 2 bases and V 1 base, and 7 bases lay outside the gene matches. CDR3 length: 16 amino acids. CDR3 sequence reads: CASSQVTSGLAYEQYF. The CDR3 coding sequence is TGTGCCAGCAGCCAAGTAACTAGCGGCCTGGCCTACGAGCAGTACTTC.

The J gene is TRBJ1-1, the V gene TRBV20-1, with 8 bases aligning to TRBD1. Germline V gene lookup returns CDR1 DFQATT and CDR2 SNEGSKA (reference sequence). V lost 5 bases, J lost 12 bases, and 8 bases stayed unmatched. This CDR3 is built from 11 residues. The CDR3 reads CSAERTGRTFF. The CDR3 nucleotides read TGCAGTGCTGAGAGGACAGGGCGAACTTTCTTT.

CDR3 sequence: CASSRREGYEQYF. The CDR3 coding sequence is TGCGCCAGCAGCCGGAGAGAGGGCTACGAGCAGTACTTC. The genes are TRBV5-1 and TRBJ2-7; the D gene is possibly TRBD2 (5 bases). Trimming took 4 bases from V and 3 from J, leaving 11 bases between them. CDR3 length: 13 amino acids. Germline V CDR1 and CDR2: SGHRS, YFSETQ.